The T cell receptor beta chain under discussion was sequenced for a study of CD8 T cells in ankylosing spondylitis. The study, taken as a whole, reports: Some motif variants were previously reported in reactive arthritis synovial fluid and blood. Disease-associated clonotypes exhibited CD8+ identity and were relatively infrequent in peripheral blood. Ankylosing spondylitis blood appeared to carry a characteristic TCR beta motif of several highly homologous variants.

Many counts were recorded for this clonotype. What it binds is unknown. V shed 6 bases, J shed 6 bases, and the junction held 2 bases outside the gene matches. The CDR3 consists of 14 residues. With molecular barcodes, quantitative 5'-RACE was used to make the TCR beta libraries. One entry per CDR3 protein results from TCRdb running MiXCR on the 5' RACE reads. The sample records roughly 180,000 distinct CDR3 sequences, around a tenth being singletons. This rearrangement joins TRBV12-3 or TRBV12-4 to TRBJ2-5; 15 nucleotides align to TRBD2. What was sequenced was blood, either unsorted or a sorted T cell fraction (not recorded which). The sequence derives from a female donor with ankylosing spondylitis or in good health (not recorded which). The CDR3 DNA sequence: TGTGCCAGCAGGGGACTAGCGGGAGGAAAGACCCAGTACTTC. This translates into CASRGLAGGKTQYF.